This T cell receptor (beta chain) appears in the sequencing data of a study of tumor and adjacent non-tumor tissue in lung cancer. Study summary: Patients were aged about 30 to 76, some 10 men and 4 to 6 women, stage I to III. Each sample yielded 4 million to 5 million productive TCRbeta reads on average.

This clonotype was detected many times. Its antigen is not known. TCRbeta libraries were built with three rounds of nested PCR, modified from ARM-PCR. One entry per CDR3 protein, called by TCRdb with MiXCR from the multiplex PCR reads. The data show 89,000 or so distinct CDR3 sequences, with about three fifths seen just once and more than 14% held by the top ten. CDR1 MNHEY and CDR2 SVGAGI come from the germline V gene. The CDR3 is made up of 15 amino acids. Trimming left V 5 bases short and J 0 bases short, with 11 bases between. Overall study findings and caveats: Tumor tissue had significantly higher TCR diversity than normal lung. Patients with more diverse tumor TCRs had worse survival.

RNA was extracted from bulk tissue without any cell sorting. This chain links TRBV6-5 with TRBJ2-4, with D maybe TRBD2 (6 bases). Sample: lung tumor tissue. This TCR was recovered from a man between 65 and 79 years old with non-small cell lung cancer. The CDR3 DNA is TGTGCCAGCAGTCCCCGGGGGACAGCCAAAAACATTCAGTACTTC. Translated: CASSPRGTAKNIQYF.